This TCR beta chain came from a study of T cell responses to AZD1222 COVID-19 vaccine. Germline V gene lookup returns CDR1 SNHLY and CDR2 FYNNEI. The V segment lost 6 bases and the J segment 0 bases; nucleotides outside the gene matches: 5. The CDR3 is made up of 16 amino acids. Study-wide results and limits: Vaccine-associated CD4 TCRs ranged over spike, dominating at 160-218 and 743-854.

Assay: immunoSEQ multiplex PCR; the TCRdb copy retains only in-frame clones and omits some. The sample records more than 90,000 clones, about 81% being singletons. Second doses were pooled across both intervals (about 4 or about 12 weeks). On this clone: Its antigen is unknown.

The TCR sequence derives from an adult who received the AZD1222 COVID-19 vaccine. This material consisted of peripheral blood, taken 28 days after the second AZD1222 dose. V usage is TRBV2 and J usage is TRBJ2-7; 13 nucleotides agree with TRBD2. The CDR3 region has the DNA TGTGCCAGCAGCAGGACTAGCGGGGGCAGCTCCTACGAGCAGTACTTC. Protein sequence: CASSRTSGGSSYEQYF.